This T cell receptor (beta chain) appears in the sequencing data of a study of T cells in Graves' hyperthyroidism and ophthalmopathy (dated by TCRdb to about 2019). About the investigation overall: Peripheral blood was collected at initial diagnosis, before any treatment. To identify distinguishing TCR V-J signatures, a discovery cohort of about 100 patients was used, comprising 40 to 45 with Graves' ophthalmopathy and 57 with stable Graves' hyperthyroidism. An independent validation cohort of around 20 hyperthyroidism patients and about 15 patients who later progressed to ophthalmopathy tested prospective prediction of ophthalmopathy. The 100 or so discovery patients were divided at random into training and test sets in a 7:3 ratio. In six Graves' hyperthyroidism patients, the study also compared T-cell repertoires from thyroid tissue with T-cell repertoires from blood. Following sampling, methimazole starting at 30 mg daily was given to hyperthyroidism patients, and high-dose intravenous methylprednisolone was given to ophthalmopathy patients. TCR Vbeta CDR3 sequencing of some 140 peripheral blood samples (more than 40 ophthalmopathy, over 70 hyperthyroidism and roughly 17 progressor patients) is reported in the paper. Overall study results and their limits: A 13 V-J signature model separated ophthalmopathy from stable hyperthyroidism, with nearly 90% sensitivity and about 81% specificity in cross-validation and 80%/75% in testing. Most expanded thyroid clonotypes (frequency above 0.001) were also detected in blood, suggesting blood repertoires may reflect thyroid immune responses. No statistical method was used to fix the sample size in advance, and group allocation was not hidden from the investigators. In validation, the model predicted progression to ophthalmopathy a median of about 6 months before onset, with approximately 70% sensitivity and roughly 77% specificity.

Hyperthyroidism patients were newly diagnosed, with disease duration under 2 months, and aged 18 to 65 years. Exclusion was applied to patients with uncontrolled infections, other autoimmune diseases, pregnancy or lactation. Diagnoses were established on the basis of clinical symptoms, serum thyroxine and TRAb, thyroid ultrasound, and orbital computed tomography. For progressor patients, blood was drawn at the first diagnosis of hyperthyroidism, before any ophthalmopathy symptoms had appeared. PBMCs were separated from under 12 ml of fresh peripheral blood using Ficoll-Paque density gradient centrifugation. Patients classed as progressors first received a Graves' hyperthyroidism diagnosis and then went on to develop ophthalmopathy during follow-up. Total RNA was extracted with Trizol reagent, and quality was checked on an Agilent 2100 Bioanalyzer. This clonotype was recorded at least ten times. Its antigen has not been determined. No qualities accompany the bases; no much larger clone lies one base away.

The TCR beta CDR3 regions were amplified from RNA transcripts. The TCR CDR3 was subjected to a first round of RT-PCR using the HTBI primer set and the Qiagen OneStep RT-PCR kit. Libraries were constructed in a second round of multiplex PCR, after which size selection and purification were performed. Libraries were sequenced paired-end with 100 bp reads on an Illumina HiSeq2000. On the authors' methods: SOAPnuke was used to process the raw data, with reads discarded if the reads contained adapters or uncalled bases, had a mean Phred below 15, or lacked an exact constant-primer or identifier match. COPE v1.2.5 was used to merge the high-quality paired reads, and each unique nucleotide sequence was defined as a clonotype. Clonotypes were aligned to IMGT TRBV, TRBD and TRBJ reference segments using MiTCR v1.1. The analysis included only V-J combinations with a frequency above 0.0001, which together covered over 98% of the repertoires. The TCS score was defined as the ratio of F50 (clonal expansion) to E x V (chaos), calculated using BLOSUM62-based TCRdist between CDR3 peptides within each V-J. Welch's t-statistics and random forest reduced 450 to 600 V-J features to around 14, which were used in a naive Bayes classifier (R e1071). Using fastp trimming at Q25 and MiXCR clonotype assembly, TCRdb reanalyzed the public sequencing data and kept in-frame beta chains. A single entry per CDR3 protein holds the most common genes and DNA from its merged rows. The V and J calls, along with clone size, are taken from TCRdb and not from the paper's own processing. The sample table shows some 350,000 distinct CDR3 sequences, and approximately 15% are seen once. The top ten constitute 28% of the sample.

V and J are trimmed by 0 bases and 4 bases, and the gene matches miss 5 bases of the junction. CDR1 SGHRS and CDR2 YFSETQ were looked up in the germline V gene. The CDR3 sequence holds 15 residues, the cysteine and phenylalanine included. Of all the DNA, just the CDR3 is kept, 45 bases in frame from base 1. The material sequenced was blood. The receptor was derived from a woman younger than 30 with Graves' hyperthyroidism that later progressed to Graves' ophthalmopathy. The chain links TRBV5-1 with TRBJ2-3; TRBD2 fits 7 bases in the junction. The CDR3 corresponds to CASSLVAGDPDTQYF. The DNA is TGCGCCAGCAGCTTGGTGGCGGGAGATCCAGATACGCAGTATTTT.